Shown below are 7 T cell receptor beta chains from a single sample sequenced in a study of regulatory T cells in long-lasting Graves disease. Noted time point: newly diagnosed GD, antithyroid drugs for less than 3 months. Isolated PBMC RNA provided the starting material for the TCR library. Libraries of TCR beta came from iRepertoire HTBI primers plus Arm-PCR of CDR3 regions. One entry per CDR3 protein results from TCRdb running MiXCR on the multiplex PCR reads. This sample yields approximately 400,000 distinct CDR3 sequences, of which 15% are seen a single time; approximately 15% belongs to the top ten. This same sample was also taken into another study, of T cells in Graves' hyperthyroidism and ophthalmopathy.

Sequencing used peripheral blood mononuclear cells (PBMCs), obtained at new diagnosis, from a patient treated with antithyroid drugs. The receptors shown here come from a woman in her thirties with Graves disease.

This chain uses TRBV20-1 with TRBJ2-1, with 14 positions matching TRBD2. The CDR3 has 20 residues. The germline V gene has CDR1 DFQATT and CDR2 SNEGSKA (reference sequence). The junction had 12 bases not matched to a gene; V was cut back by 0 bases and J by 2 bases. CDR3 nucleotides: TGCAGTGCTAGAGATCTCGGCCGACTAGCGGGAGGGTCTACCTACAATGAGCAGTTCTTC. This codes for CSARDLGRLAGGSTYNEQFF.

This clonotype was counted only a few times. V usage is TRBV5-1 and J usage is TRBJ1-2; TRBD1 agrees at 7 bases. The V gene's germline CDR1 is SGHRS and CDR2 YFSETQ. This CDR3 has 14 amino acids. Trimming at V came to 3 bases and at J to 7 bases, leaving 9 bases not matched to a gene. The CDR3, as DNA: TGCGCCAGCAGCTACACGACAGGGTCGAGTGGCTACACCTTC. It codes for CASSYTTGSSGYTF.

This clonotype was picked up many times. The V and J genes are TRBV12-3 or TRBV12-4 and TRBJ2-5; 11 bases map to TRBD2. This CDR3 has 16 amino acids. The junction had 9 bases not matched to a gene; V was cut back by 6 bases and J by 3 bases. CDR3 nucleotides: TGTGCCAGCAGCCTGACTAGCGGGATTACTAAAGAGACCCAGTACTTC. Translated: CASSLTSGITKETQYF.

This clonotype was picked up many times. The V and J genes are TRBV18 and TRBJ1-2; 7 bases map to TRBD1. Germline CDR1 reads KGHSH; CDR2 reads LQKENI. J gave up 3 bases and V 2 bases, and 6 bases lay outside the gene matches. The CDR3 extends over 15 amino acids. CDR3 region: CASSPLQGVDYGYTF. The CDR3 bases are TGTGCCAGCTCACCATTGCAGGGGGTGGACTATGGCTACACCTTC. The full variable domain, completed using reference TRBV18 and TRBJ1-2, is NAGVMQNPRHLVRRRGQEARLRCSPMKGHSHVYWYRQLPEEGLKFMVYLQKENIIDESGMPKERFSAEFPKEGPSILRIQQVVRGDSAAYFCASSPLQGVDYGYTFGSGTRLTVV.

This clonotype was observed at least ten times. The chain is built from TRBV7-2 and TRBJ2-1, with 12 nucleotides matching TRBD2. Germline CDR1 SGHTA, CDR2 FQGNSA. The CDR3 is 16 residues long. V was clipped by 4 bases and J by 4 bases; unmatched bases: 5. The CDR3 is CASSSSTSGRYNEQFF. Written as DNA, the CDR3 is TGTGCCAGCAGCTCCTCGACTAGCGGGAGATACAATGAGCAGTTCTTC.

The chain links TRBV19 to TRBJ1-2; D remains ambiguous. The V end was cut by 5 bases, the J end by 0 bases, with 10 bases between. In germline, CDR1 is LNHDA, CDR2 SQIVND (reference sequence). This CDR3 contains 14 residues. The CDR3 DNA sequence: TGTGCCAGTAGTCACGGCGGTTCTAACTATGGCTACACCTTC. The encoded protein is CASSHGGSNYGYTF.

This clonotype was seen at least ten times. In DNA form, the CDR3 reads TGTGCCAGCAGTGACAGGGTCAATCAGCCCCAGCATTTT. Translation gives CASSDRVNQPQHF. V gene TRBV2 combines with J gene TRBJ1-5; D might be TRBD1 (5 bases). V lost 3 bases to trimming and J lost 3 bases, with 6 bases between them. The CDR3 is 13 residues long. The germline V gene has CDR1 SNHLY and CDR2 FYNNEI.